Listed below are T cell receptor beta chains from one sample, sequenced in a study of Ad26.COV2.S vaccination and SARS-CoV-2 variants. Generated by immunoSEQ multiplex PCR, the TCRdb table keeps only in-frame clones and is missing some. The table shows about 350,000 clones, with about 88% occurring only once. Sequences were derived from peripheral blood, sampled in a trial of Ad26.COV2.S vaccine versus placebo. The receptor set was obtained from a person between 18 and 59 years old who received the Ad26.COV2.S COVID-19 vaccine or a placebo. Each CDR3 is given with its conserved first and last residue. The D gene is left open where the match is weak. A clone size is listed for some rows: how often the clone was seen (once, few, many), or a class if it is expanded.

.	TRBJ2-5	TRBV6-5	.	CASSYSGLGTQYF	TGTGCCAGCAGTTACTCCGGGTTGGGGACCCAGTACTTC
.	TRBJ1-2	TRBV19	.	CASSTSGGYTF	TGTGCCAGTAGTACCTCTGGTGGCTACACCTTC
.	TRBJ1-2	TRBV7-9	TRBD1	CASSAPDRGRIYGYTF	TGTGCCAGCAGCGCCCCGGACAGGGGGCGGATCTATGGCTACACCTTC
.	TRBJ2-7	TRBV11-3	.	CASSLEPGMRYF	TGTGCCAGCAGCCTAGAACCGGGGATGAGGTACTTC
once	TRBJ2-7	TRBV5-4	.	CASTRDTNYEQYF	TGTGCCAGCACCCGGGACACTAACTACGAGCAGTACTTC
few	TRBJ2-3	TRBV6-4	.	CASSDPSDTQYF	TGTGCCAGCAGTGACCCTTCGGATACGCAGTATTTT
.	TRBJ1-1	TRBV9	.	CASSVGQANTEAFF	TGTGCCAGCAGCGTAGGCCAAGCAAACACTGAAGCTTTCTTT
.	TRBJ1-3	TRBV7-8	.	CASSLESSGNTIYF	TGTGCCAGCAGCTTAGAGTCTTCTGGAAACACCATATATTTT
once	TRBJ2-7	TRBV28	.	CASRGWYEQYF	TGTGCCAGCAGGGGGTGGTACGAGCAGTACTTC
.	TRBJ1-3	TRBV15	TRBD1	CATSSRDSSSGNTIYF	TGTGCCACCAGCAGCAGGGACAGTTCCTCTGGAAACACCATATATTTT
.	TRBJ2-7	TRBV5-8	.	CASSLVGPTYEQYF	TGTGCCAGCAGCTTGGTCGGACCAACCTACGAGCAGTACTTC
.	TRBJ2-3	TRBV1	.	CTSSQDGGRRRLAGGERSTDTQYF	TGCACCAGCAGCCAAGATGGAGGTAGGAGGAGACTAGCGGGGGGAGAGCGTAGCACAGATACGCAGTATTTT
.	TRBJ2-3	TRBV2	.	CASSESPTFTDTQYF	TGTGCCAGCAGTGAGAGCCCAACTTTCACAGATACGCAGTATTTT
.	TRBJ2-3	TRBV11-3	.	CASSSGGGSTDTQYF	TGTGCCAGCAGCTCCGGTGGGGGGTCCACAGATACGCAGTATTTT
.	TRBJ1-2	TRBV15	TRBD1	CATSRDHSGGEYGYTF	TGTGCCACCAGCAGAGATCACTCAGGGGGCGAGTATGGCTACACCTTC
once	TRBJ2-1	TRBV6-2/TRBV6-3	TRBD2	CASSLAGGNNEQFF	TGTGCCAGCAGTCTAGCGGGGGGGAACAATGAGCAGTTCTTC
once	TRBJ1-6	TRBV7-2	TRBD1	CASSLRGQLNSPLHF	TGTGCCAGCAGCTTAAGGGGACAGCTAAATTCACCCCTCCACTTT
.	TRBJ2-7	TRBV5-6	TRBD1	CASSLQGQGFYEQYF	TGTGCCAGCAGCTTACAGGGACAGGGATTCTACGAGCAGTACTTC
.	TRBJ1-1	TRBV5-4	.	CASSLVSNTEAFF	TGTGCCAGCAGCTTGGTCTCGAACACTGAAGCTTTCTTT
.	TRBJ1-2	TRBV7-9	.	CASSLDQATYGYTF	TGTGCCAGCAGCTTAGACCAGGCGACTTATGGCTACACCTTC
.	TRBJ2-3	TRBV11-2	.	CASSLVGADTQYF	TGTGCCAGCAGCTTAGTAGGGGCCGATACGCAGTATTTT
.	TRBJ2-7	TRBV27	TRBD1	CASSLRFGGDRGPGYEQYF	TGTGCCAGCAGTTTACGGTTCGGTGGGGACAGGGGGCCAGGTTACGAGCAGTACTTC
.	TRBJ1-6	TRBV30	.	CAWILNTGISSYNSPLHF	TGTGCCTGGATTCTGAATACAGGGATCAGCTCCTATAATTCACCCCTCCACTTT
.	TRBJ1-2	TRBV6-2/TRBV6-3	TRBD1	CASSSPTGYRNGYTF	TGTGCCAGCAGTTCCCCGACAGGGTACCGAAATGGCTACACCTTC
.	TRBJ2-6	TRBV28	.	CASSSDRSDSGANVLTF	TGTGCCAGCAGCTCCGACAGGTCCGACTCTGGGGCCAACGTCCTGACTTTC
once	TRBJ1-5	TRBV2	.	CASSKEGYSNQPQHF	TGTGCCAGCAGCAAAGAGGGTTATAGCAATCAGCCCCAGCATTTT
.	TRBJ2-2	TRBV4-3	TRBD2	CASSQGGSGSTGELFF	TGCGCCAGCAGCCAAGGTGGCAGCGGGAGCACCGGGGAGCTGTTTTTT
.	TRBJ1-1	TRBV30	TRBD1	CAWSVGTGVSTEAFF	TGTGCCTGGAGTGTAGGGACAGGGGTGTCCACTGAAGCTTTCTTT
once	TRBJ2-7	TRBV14	.	CASSQSTVQGEQYF	TGTGCCAGCAGCCAATCCACAGTACAGGGCGAGCAGTACTTC
.	TRBJ2-1	TRBV6-2/TRBV6-3	TRBD1	CASSKGTGDYFYNEQFF	TGTGCCAGCAGCAAAGGGACAGGGGATTACTTTTACAATGAGCAGTTCTTC
.	TRBJ1-6	TRBV6-2/TRBV6-3	TRBD1	CASSYWTGYNSPLHF	TGTGCCAGCAGTTACTGGACAGGGTATAATTCACCCCTCCACTTT
.	TRBJ1-2	TRBV7-2	.	CAVGRGSAYGYTF	TGTGCCGTGGGGAGGGGATCGGCGTACGGCTACACCTTC
.	TRBJ2-5	TRBV6-5	.	CASSYYYDLQETQYF	TGTGCCAGCAGTTATTATTACGACCTTCAAGAGACCCAGTACTTC
.	TRBJ2-5	TRBV6-2/TRBV6-3	TRBD2	CASSHGTSGIQETQYF	TGTGCCAGCAGCCACGGGACTAGCGGAATCCAAGAGACCCAGTACTTC
.	TRBJ2-2	TRBV11-2	TRBD1	CASRVGQGVAGELFF	TGTGCCAGCAGAGTTGGACAGGGGGTCGCCGGGGAGCTGTTTTTT
.	TRBJ1-1	TRBV5-1	TRBD1	CASSLEGQGRGTEAFF	TGCGCCAGCAGCTTGGAGGGACAGGGGCGAGGAACTGAAGCTTTCTTT
.	TRBJ2-1	TRBV28	.	CASSSPSRADFYNEQFF	TGTGCCAGCAGTTCCCCATCGAGGGCGGATTTTTACAATGAGCAGTTCTTC
.	TRBJ1-4	TRBV27	.	CASSLYAVTYNEKLFF	TGTGCCAGCAGTTTGTACGCAGTCACCTATAATGAAAAACTGTTTTTT
.	TRBJ1-3	TRBV19	.	CASSTDIDSSSGNTIYF	TGTGCCAGTAGTACGGACATCGATTCAAGCTCTGGAAACACCATATATTTT
.	TRBJ2-2	TRBV3-1/TRBV3-2	.	CASSPLPGPRGELFF	TGTGCCAGCAGCCCTCTCCCGGGCCCTCGAGGGGAGCTGTTTTTT
once	TRBJ2-1	TRBV9	.	CASSINWITYNEQFF	TGTGCCAGTAGTATAAACTGGATAACCTACAATGAGCAGTTCTTC
.	TRBJ1-2	TRBV7-3	.	CASSLTGSQHGYTF	TGTGCCAGCAGCTTAACGGGCAGTCAGCACGGCTACACCTTC
.	TRBJ1-2	TRBV7-2	TRBD1	CASSPGTGGFYGYTF	TGTGCCAGCAGCCCCGGGACAGGGGGTTTCTATGGCTACACCTTC
once	TRBJ2-2	TRBV7-2	.	CASSPDSGPPGELFF	TGTGCCAGCAGCCCAGACTCAGGGCCCCCCGGGGAGCTGTTTTTT
.	TRBJ1-4	TRBV6-5	TRBD1	CASSYRGLATNEKLFF	TGTGCCAGCAGCTACAGGGGTTTGGCAACTAATGAAAAACTGTTTTTT
.	TRBJ2-5	TRBV7-2	TRBD1	CASSLGTGGETQYF	TGTGCCAGCAGCTTAGGGACAGGGGGAGAGACCCAGTACTTC
once	TRBJ2-1	TRBV29-1	.	CSAEMGRNLISEQFF	TGCAGCGCTGAGATGGGAAGAAACCTGATCAGTGAGCAGTTCTTC
.	TRBJ2-3	TRBV5-6	TRBD2	CASSLGGRSDTQYF	TGTGCCAGCAGCTTGGGCGGGAGGTCAGATACGCAGTATTTT